This T cell receptor (beta chain) was profiled in a study of cytomegalovirus exposure and HLA in healthy donors (dated by TCRdb to between 2016 and 2019). Context from the whole study: A later analysis indicated that the 120 validation repertoires were generated on the platform also employed for the approximately 670 repertoires of the first cohort. To predict cytomegalovirus infection status, the study brought together high-throughput TCR immunosequencing, statistical association of individual TCRs with disease status, and machine learning. The aim of the study was to test whether cataloging public T cell receptors could identify signatures of past pathogen exposure. In addition to the first cohort of 666 subjects, a separate validation cohort of 120 different subjects was used. Study-wide findings and limitations: Across donors, most TCR sequences were observed very rarely, whereas some public TCRs were present in many individuals. Subsequent analysis determined that TCRs grouped into clusters in the first cohort also showed a tendency toward co-occurrence across the roughly 130 validation repertoires, and approximately 93% of cluster scores exceeded 0. In vitro tests confirmed that a few of the cytomegalovirus-associated TCR beta chains recognize cytomegalovirus antigens. A later analysis had no HLA typing for the validation cohort, so co-occurrence there was scored across all 110 or so repertoires. The classifier was reported to diagnose cytomegalovirus status with high specificity and sensitivity in both the original cohort and the validation cohort. A total of 150 to 200 TCR beta chains were listed by the study as associated with cytomegalovirus. The authors suggested that the approach could potentially be extended to other disease states and immunological phenotypes.

The library relied on the immunoSEQ multiplex PCR assay. Regarding the original processing steps: A statistical classification framework was developed to diagnose cytomegalovirus status using the catalog of TCR beta chain sequences. Imported from immuneACCESS, the table was reduced by TCRdb to in-frame sequences with V and J called. These copies leave out some clones; in studies compared against another copy, an unresolved V gene accounts for under half, and the cause of the remainder is not known. V and J calls and clone size are as listed in that table; D and trimming were resolved from the DNA. This sample gives around 130,000 clones in total; approximately 87% of them show up just once. Jointly, the top ten make up 2.1% of the sample. Relative to germline, V is missing 6 bases and J is missing 5 bases, with 6 bases of the junction outside any gene match. According to the germline V gene, CDR1 reads MNHNS and CDR2 reads SASEGT. The CDR3 measures 15 amino acids from cysteine to phenylalanine. Only CDR3 DNA remains: 45 bases, in frame from the first base.

Separate from the roughly 650-subject first cohort, the validation cohort of over 90 subjects was the group to which the donors belonged. Of note for this clone: Its cognate antigen has yet to be identified. Base qualities were left out, and no much larger clone turns up one base away.

The receptor's source is a woman aged 25-40 years in good health and CMV-seronegative. Recombination joined TRBV6-1 with TRBJ2-2; 10 middle bases align to TRBD1. Sequenced sample: PBMCs. The CDR3 reads as follows: CASRRTGGVTGELFF. The DNA is as follows: TGTGCCAGCAGGCGGACAGGGGGTGTGACCGGGGAGCTGTTTTTT.